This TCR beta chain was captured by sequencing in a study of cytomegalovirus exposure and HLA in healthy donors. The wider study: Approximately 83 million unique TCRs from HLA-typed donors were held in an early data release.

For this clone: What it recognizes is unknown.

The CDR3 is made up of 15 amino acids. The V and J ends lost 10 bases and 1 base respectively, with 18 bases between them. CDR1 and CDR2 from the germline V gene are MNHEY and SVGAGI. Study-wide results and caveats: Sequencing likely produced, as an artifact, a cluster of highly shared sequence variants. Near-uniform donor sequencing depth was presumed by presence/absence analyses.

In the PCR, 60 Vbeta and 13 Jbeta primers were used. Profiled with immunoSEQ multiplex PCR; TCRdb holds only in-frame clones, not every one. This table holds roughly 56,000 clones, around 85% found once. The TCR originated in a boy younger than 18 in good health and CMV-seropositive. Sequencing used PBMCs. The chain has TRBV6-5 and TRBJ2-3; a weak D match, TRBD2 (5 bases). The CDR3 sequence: CATSTVRGRTDTQYF. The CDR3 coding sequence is TGTGCCACTTCGACGGTCCGAGGGCGCACAGATACGCAGTATTTT.